This TCR beta chain is drawn from a study of CD8+CD57+ T cells in acquired aplastic anemia. This clonotype was detected many times. TCR beta VDJ and CDR3 profiling used genomic DNA as template. From the reads, TCRdb called clonotypes with MiXCR, one entry per CDR3 protein. The sample comprises under 150,000 distinct CDR3 sequences, 40% to 45% of which are singletons, and 8% to 9.5% rests with the top ten. The CDR3 sequence is 17 residues long. With V trimmed by 4 bases and J by 6 bases, 16 bases remained unmatched. Germline CDR1 is SGHRS and CDR2 is YFSETQ. The sequence came from a human donor in good health, serving as a control. The genes are TRBV5-1 and TRBJ2-1, with 7 positions matching TRBD2. Sequences were obtained from sorted CD4+, CD8+, or CD8+CD57+ T cells (not recorded which) from PBMCs. The CDR3 DNA reads TGCGCCAGCAGCCTCGGGTTCCGACTAGCAGAGACCAATGAGCAGTTCTTC. Amino acids: CASSLGFRLAETNEQFF.